This T cell receptor beta chain was identified in a study of blood T cells in healthy people across ages. Notes on the study in general: Versus aged donors, long-lived donors had higher diversity and more naive CD4+ cells. Any changes in expanded clonotypes were possibly confounded, as donor CMV status remained unknown. Naive T cell percentage showed a strong correlation with TCR beta diversity.

Using a J-beta primer mix together with a sample-barcoded 5' primer, a second PCR was run for about 7 to 12 cycles. TCRdb ran MiXCR on the 5' RACE reads and lists one entry per CDR3 protein. In the table there are 890,000 or so distinct CDR3 sequences, 62% of which are singletons. The CDR3 contains 15 residues. Germline V gene sequence: CDR1 SGHRS, CDR2 YFSETQ. V gave up 4 bases and J gave up 9 bases; unmatched junction bases: 8. This clonotype occurred once. Its antigen is not known. The rearrangement uses TRBV5-1 and TRBJ1-6, with 9 bases aligning to TRBD1. The TCR sequence derives from a man aged 25-45 years in good health. Sample: blood. DNA of the CDR3: TGCGCCAGCAGCCTAAGGACAGGGGATGGTTCACCCCTCCACTTT. This encodes CASSLRTGDGSPLHF.